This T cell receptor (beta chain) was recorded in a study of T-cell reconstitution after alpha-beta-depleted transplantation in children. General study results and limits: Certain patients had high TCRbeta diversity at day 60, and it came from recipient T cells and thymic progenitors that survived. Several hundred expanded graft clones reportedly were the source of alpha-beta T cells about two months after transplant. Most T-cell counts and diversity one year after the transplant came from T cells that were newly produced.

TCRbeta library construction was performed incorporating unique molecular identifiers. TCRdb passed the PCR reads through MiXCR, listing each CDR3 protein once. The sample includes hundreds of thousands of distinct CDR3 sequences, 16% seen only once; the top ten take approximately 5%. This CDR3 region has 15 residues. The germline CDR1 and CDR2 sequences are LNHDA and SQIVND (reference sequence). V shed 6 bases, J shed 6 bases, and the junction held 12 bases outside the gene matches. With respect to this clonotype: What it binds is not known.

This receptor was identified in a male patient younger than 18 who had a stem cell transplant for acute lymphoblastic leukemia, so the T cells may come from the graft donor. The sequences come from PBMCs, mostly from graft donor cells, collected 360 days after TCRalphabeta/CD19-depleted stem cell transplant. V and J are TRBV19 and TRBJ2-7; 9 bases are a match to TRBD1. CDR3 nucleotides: TGTGCCAGTAGGAAGACAGGGGGAATTTCGGGCGAGCAGTACTTC. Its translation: CASRKTGGISGEQYF.